This T cell receptor beta chain was recorded in a study of OX40 agonist ivuxolimab in advanced cancers. Overall study context: Patients were dosed with the agonistic anti-OX40 (CD134) antibody ivuxolimab. Participants, roughly 80% male, averaged around 60 years of age, ranging from roughly 23 to 80. Study results and limitations: Researchers report that CD8+ T cells had, on average, more expanded clones than CD4+.

The sample holds one count of this clone. Its antigen is not known. Deletions cut 4 bases from V and 0 bases from J, with 8 bases between. Germline V gives CDR1 SGDLS, CDR2 YYNGEE. The CDR3 is 15 amino acids. Assay: immunoSEQ multiplex PCR; the TCRdb copy retains only in-frame clones and omits some. The sample lists around 140,000 clones, 85% to 95% occurring once. The clonotype was recovered from an adult with an advanced solid tumor such as melanoma, head and neck, liver or kidney cancer. Sample: CD4+ or CD8+ T cells sorted from blood, taken in a trial of the OX40 agonist ivuxolimab. This sequence joins TRBV9 and TRBJ2-6, with D unresolved. The CDR3 loop is CASSPGNSGANVLTF. CDR3 nucleotides: TGTGCCAGCAGCCCCGGCAACTCTGGGGCCAACGTCCTGACTTTC.